This T cell receptor beta chain was sequenced in a study of CD8 T cells in ankylosing spondylitis. Trimming cost V 2 bases and J 4 bases, with 15 bases left between them. Looked up from germline, CDR1 is DFQATT and CDR2 is SNEGSKA (reference sequence). This CDR3 contains 15 residues. MiXCR, run by TCRdb on the 5' RACE reads, gives a single entry per CDR3 protein. The sample has roughly 120,000 distinct CDR3 sequences, roughly 13% seen once. The chain couples TRBV20-1 to TRBJ2-4, with D perhaps TRBD2 (6 bases). The clonotype was recovered from a female donor with ankylosing spondylitis or in good health (not recorded which). The sequencing input was blood, either unsorted or a sorted T cell fraction (not recorded which). In nucleotides, the CDR3 is TGCAGTGCTAGATCACCCCCAGGACTAAAAAACATTCAGTACTTC. Amino acids: CSARSPPGLKNIQYF.